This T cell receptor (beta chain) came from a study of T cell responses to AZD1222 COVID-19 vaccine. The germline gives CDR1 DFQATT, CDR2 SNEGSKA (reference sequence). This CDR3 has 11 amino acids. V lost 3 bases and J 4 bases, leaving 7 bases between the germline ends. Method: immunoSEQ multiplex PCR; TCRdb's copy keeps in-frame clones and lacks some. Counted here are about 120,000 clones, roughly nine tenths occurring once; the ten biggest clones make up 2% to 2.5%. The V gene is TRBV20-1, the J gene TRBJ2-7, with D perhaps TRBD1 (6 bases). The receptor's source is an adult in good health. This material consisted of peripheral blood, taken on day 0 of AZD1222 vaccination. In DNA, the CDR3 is TGCAGTGCTAGTCAGGGGTACGAGCAGTACTTC. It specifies CSASQGYEQYF.